This paragraph covers one T cell receptor (beta chain) sequence. Its antigen is unknown. Germline is not matched at one junction end, which may reflect a read error. CDR3 length: 17 residues. Germline CDR1 and CDR2: MGHRA and YSYEKL. The library came from three nested PCR rounds adapted from ARM-PCR protocols. A single record per CDR3 protein comes from TCRdb applying MiXCR to the multiplex PCR reads. The sample lists fewer than 130,000 distinct CDR3 sequences, approximately 84% seen once, with 20% to 25% in the top ten. This sample stems from a study of tumor and adjacent non-tumor tissue in lung cancer. Study observations and caveats: TCR diversity was significantly greater in tumor than normal lung tissue.

This sample's RNA came from whole unsorted tissue. Between August and November 2014, newly diagnosed, chemotherapy-naive lung cancer patients underwent thoracic surgery in China. The V and J genes are TRBV4-1 and TRBJ2-1, with 10 bases fitting TRBD1. The sequencing input was lung tumor tissue. The receptor's source is a man in his 70s with non-small cell lung cancer. The CDR3 bases are TGCGCCAACAGCCATTCCTCTGGGACAGGGGTCTACAATGAGCAGTTCTTC. Encoded protein: CANSHSSGTGVYNEQFF.